These T cell receptor beta chains were read from a single sample in a study of blood T cells in healthy people across ages. One entry per CDR3 protein, called by TCRdb with MiXCR from the 5' RACE reads. This sample carries 1.5 million to 2 million distinct CDR3 sequences, about 49% of them seen once, and the ten largest clones take less than 2.5%. The sequencing sample was made of blood. All receptors derive from a woman between 35 and 50 years old in good health. The CDR3 runs from the conserved cysteine through the conserved F or W. The D gene is left open where the match is weak. Clone sizes are given selectively: once, few, many, or a class where the clone is expanded.

v_call: TRBV24-1
d_call: TRBD2
clone_size: few
j_call: TRBJ2-1
cdr3_nt: TGTGCCACCAGTGATCGCGGGGGGAGCTCCTACAATGAGCAGTTCTTC
cdr3_aa: CATSDRGGSSYNEQFF

v_call: TRBV28
d_call: NA
clone_size: NA
j_call: TRBJ1-2
cdr3_nt: TGTGCCAGCAGGGATCCGGGTACCCGTGGCTACACCTTC
cdr3_aa: CASRDPGTRGYTF

v_call: TRBV7-2
d_call: NA
clone_size: NA
j_call: TRBJ1-5
cdr3_nt: TGTGCCAGCAGCTTAGGGAAAACAGTCCCGCCCCAGCATTTT
cdr3_aa: CASSLGKTVPPQHF

v_call: TRBV4-2
d_call: NA
clone_size: NA
j_call: TRBJ1-3
cdr3_nt: TGTGCCAGCAGCCAAGCTTGCGGTTTGGAGGGAGGAAACACCATATATTTT
cdr3_aa: CASSQACGLEGGNTIYF

v_call: TRBV7-2
d_call: TRBD2
clone_size: NA
j_call: TRBJ2-1
cdr3_nt: TGTGCCAGCAGCTTAGTAGGGGGACTAGCGGGAAGGGGTGAGCAGTTCTTC
cdr3_aa: CASSLVGGLAGRGEQFF

v_call: TRBV25-1
d_call: NA
clone_size: few
j_call: TRBJ2-1
cdr3_nt: TGTGCCAGCAGTGAAGACGGGGAAGGGACCTACAATGAGCAGTTCTTC
cdr3_aa: CASSEDGEGTYNEQFF

v_call: TRBV5-1
d_call: NA
clone_size: NA
j_call: TRBJ2-1
cdr3_nt: TGCGCCAGCAGCTTGCCCGGGGGACCTAGCAAAGAGCAGTTCTTC
cdr3_aa: CASSLPGGPSKEQFF

v_call: TRBV20-1
d_call: NA
clone_size: NA
j_call: TRBJ1-2
cdr3_nt: TGCAGTGCTAGAAAACAGGCAAACTATGGCTACACCTTC
cdr3_aa: CSARKQANYGYTF

v_call: TRBV10-3
d_call: NA
clone_size: many
j_call: TRBJ2-1
cdr3_nt: TGTGCCATCACCGCAGGGGGGGATGAGCAGTTCTTC
cdr3_aa: CAITAGGDEQFF

v_call: TRBV12-3/TRBV12-4
d_call: NA
clone_size: few
j_call: TRBJ1-5
cdr3_nt: TGTGCCAGCAGTTTAGGGGGTTCGGGGCCCCAGCATTTT
cdr3_aa: CASSLGGSGPQHF

v_call: TRBV15
d_call: NA
clone_size: NA
j_call: TRBJ1-5
cdr3_nt: TGTGCCACCAGCAGAGGGGGGGACAATCAGCCCCAGCATTTT
cdr3_aa: CATSRGGDNQPQHF

v_call: TRBV19
d_call: TRBD1
clone_size: NA
j_call: TRBJ2-3
cdr3_nt: TGTGCCAGTAGTTCAGGACAGGGGCGTCGATCGGATACGCAGTATTTT
cdr3_aa: CASSSGQGRRSDTQYF

v_call: TRBV6-2/TRBV6-3
d_call: TRBD2
clone_size: few
j_call: TRBJ2-3
cdr3_nt: TGTGCCAGCAGCCGACTTAGCGGGGGGGCTAATACGCAGTATTTT
cdr3_aa: CASSRLSGGANTQYF

v_call: TRBV12-3/TRBV12-4
d_call: NA
clone_size: NA
j_call: TRBJ2-7
cdr3_nt: TGTGCCAGCAGTCTTGGGACACAGGGAGGGTACGAGCAGTACTTC
cdr3_aa: CASSLGTQGGYEQYF

v_call: TRBV20-1
d_call: NA
clone_size: NA
j_call: TRBJ1-2
cdr3_nt: TGCAGTGCTAGTGAGGGGGAGGTTGGTTACACCTTC
cdr3_aa: CSASEGEVGYTF

v_call: TRBV6-5
d_call: NA
clone_size: NA
j_call: TRBJ2-1
cdr3_nt: TGTGCCAGCAGTTACTCGAGGGGGGGAAGGCAGTTCTTC
cdr3_aa: CASSYSRGGRQFF

v_call: TRBV27
d_call: NA
clone_size: NA
j_call: TRBJ2-5
cdr3_nt: TGTGCCAGCAGCCGTCAACAGGGATCGTCTCGGGAGACCCAGTACTTC
cdr3_aa: CASSRQQGSSRETQYF

v_call: TRBV5-1
d_call: NA
clone_size: NA
j_call: TRBJ1-6
cdr3_nt: TGCGCCAGCAGCTACACGACAGAACGTAATTCACCCCTCCACTTT
cdr3_aa: CASSYTTERNSPLHF

v_call: TRBV20-1
d_call: TRBD1
clone_size: NA
j_call: TRBJ1-2
cdr3_nt: TGCAGTGCCCCCGGCGGACAGGGAGGCTATGGCTACACCTTC
cdr3_aa: CSAPGGQGGYGYTF

v_call: TRBV6-1
d_call: TRBD1
clone_size: NA
j_call: TRBJ1-2
cdr3_nt: TGTGCCAGCAGTGTCGACAGGGGGGATGGCTACACCTTC
cdr3_aa: CASSVDRGDGYTF

v_call: TRBV14
d_call: NA
clone_size: few
j_call: TRBJ2-4
cdr3_nt: TGTGCCAGCAGCCATGGTCCGGAGAAGTACTTC
cdr3_aa: CASSHGPEKYF

v_call: TRBV19
d_call: TRBD2
clone_size: NA
j_call: TRBJ2-1
cdr3_nt: TGTGCCAGTAGCCGGGGGGAGGCTTCATACAATGAGCGGTTCTTC
cdr3_aa: CASSRGEASYNERFF

v_call: TRBV11-2
d_call: NA
clone_size: NA
j_call: TRBJ2-6
cdr3_nt: TGTGCCAGCAGCCCCCAGACCCCAAGAGTCACCCCAAGCTCTGGGGCCAACGTCCAGACTTTC
cdr3_aa: CASSPQTPRVTPSSGANVQTF

v_call: TRBV7-2
d_call: TRBD2
clone_size: few
j_call: TRBJ2-4
cdr3_nt: TGTGCCAGCAGCTTAGTGTCGGGGGGGGCCAAAAACATTCAGTACTTC
cdr3_aa: CASSLVSGGAKNIQYF

v_call: TRBV21-1
d_call: NA
clone_size: few
j_call: TRBJ2-3
cdr3_nt: TGTGATCCAGGGGTACCACGCTCCTCTAGCACTAGCACAGATACGCAGTATTTT
cdr3_aa: CDPGVPRSSSTSTDTQYF

v_call: TRBV6-2/TRBV6-3
d_call: NA
clone_size: many
j_call: TRBJ2-3
cdr3_nt: TGTGCCAGCAGTTACCGGGACCCCCCAGATACGCAGTATTTT
cdr3_aa: CASSYRDPPDTQYF

v_call: TRBV7-2
d_call: TRBD1
clone_size: few
j_call: TRBJ2-1
cdr3_nt: TGTGCCAGCAGACCCGAAGGGGGCAGATCTGAGCAGTTCTTC
cdr3_aa: CASRPEGGRSEQFF

v_call: TRBV20-1
d_call: TRBD1
clone_size: many
j_call: TRBJ2-7
cdr3_nt: TGCAGTGCCACCGACAGGGGCGAGCAGTACTTC
cdr3_aa: CSATDRGEQYF

v_call: TRBV4-3
d_call: TRBD1
clone_size: many
j_call: TRBJ2-7
cdr3_nt: TGCGCCAGCAGCCCTGGACAGGGGATAAACGAGCAGTACTTC
cdr3_aa: CASSPGQGINEQYF

v_call: TRBV29-1
d_call: NA
clone_size: NA
j_call: TRBJ2-1
cdr3_nt: TGCAGCGTTGAAGGGCTCGGGGGTAATGAGCAGTTCTTC
cdr3_aa: CSVEGLGGNEQFF

v_call: TRBV11-2
d_call: NA
clone_size: few
j_call: TRBJ2-7
cdr3_nt: TGTGCCAGCAGCTTAGGGACAGTAACCCACGAGCAGTACTTC
cdr3_aa: CASSLGTVTHEQYF

v_call: TRBV27
d_call: NA
clone_size: NA
j_call: TRBJ2-3
cdr3_nt: TGTGCCAGCAGTTTGGGAGGCCAGAATACGCAGTATTTT
cdr3_aa: CASSLGGQNTQYF

v_call: TRBV28
d_call: NA
clone_size: NA
j_call: TRBJ1-2
cdr3_nt: TGTGCCAGCAGTTCCTTCGGGACATCCTATGGCTACACCTTC
cdr3_aa: CASSSFGTSYGYTF

v_call: TRBV5-1
d_call: TRBD1
clone_size: NA
j_call: TRBJ2-5
cdr3_nt: TGCGCCAGCAGCTTGGCGACAGGGCCACAAGAGACCCAGTACTTC
cdr3_aa: CASSLATGPQETQYF

v_call: TRBV7-2
d_call: NA
clone_size: NA
j_call: TRBJ2-7
cdr3_nt: TGTGCCAGCAGCTCCTACCGGGACGGCCCCTACGAGCAGTACTTC
cdr3_aa: CASSSYRDGPYEQYF

v_call: TRBV5-1
d_call: TRBD2
clone_size: NA
j_call: TRBJ2-7
cdr3_nt: TGCGCCAGCAGCTCTGGGCGGGGGATCTCCTACGAGCAGTACTTC
cdr3_aa: CASSSGRGISYEQYF

v_call: TRBV28
d_call: NA
clone_size: NA
j_call: TRBJ2-5
cdr3_nt: TGTGCCAGCAGTTTAAGAGGACCAGGATGGCAAGAGACCCAGTACTTC
cdr3_aa: CASSLRGPGWQETQYF

v_call: TRBV6-2/TRBV6-3
d_call: NA
clone_size: many
j_call: TRBJ2-5
cdr3_nt: TGTGCCAGCAGTTACTCGGGGTTCCAAGAGACCCAGTACTTC
cdr3_aa: CASSYSGFQETQYF